What follows are 14 T cell receptor beta chains derived from one specimen sequenced in a study of T-cell reconstitution after alpha-beta-depleted transplantation in children (dated by TCRdb to the mid-2010s). Library method: PCR. The data were produced on an Illumina HiSeq 2500. Molecular barcoding was employed in the preparation of TCR libraries, with unique molecular identifiers being used to normalize TCRbeta repertoire quantification. The public sequencing data were trimmed at Q25 with fastp and processed into clonotypes with MiXCR by TCRdb, which kept only in-frame beta chains. Duplicate CDR3 protein sequences are folded into a single record with the most common DNA and genes. For this sample there are 350,000 to 400,000 distinct CDR3 sequences; about 14% appear just once. In total, the top ten clones hold roughly 4.5% of the sample. Specimen: PBMCs, collected from the stem cell graft. All receptors derive from a human donor who donated a stem cell graft to a child with Fanconi anemia.

This clonotype was observed a handful of times. This chain uses TRBV12-5 with TRBJ1-1, with D hard to call. The germline V gene has CDR1 LGHNT and CDR2 FRNRAP. The CDR3 contains 13 residues. Trimming removed 2 bases at V and 2 bases at J, with 6 bases between. This CDR3 is CASGLKPNTEAFF. CDR3 nucleotides: TGTGCTAGTGGTTTGAAACCTAACACTGAAGCTTTCTTT.

Only a few counts were recorded for this clonotype. The CDR3 bases are TGCAGTGCCCCGACGGGGGACACTGAAGCTTTCTTT. Amino acids: CSAPTGDTEAFF. The V gene is TRBV20-1, the J gene TRBJ1-1; perhaps TRBD1 as D (5 bases). V was shortened by 6 bases and J by 3 bases, with 11 bases between the two germline ends. This CDR3 has 12 amino acids. In germline, CDR1 is DFQATT, CDR2 SNEGSKA (reference sequence).

The sample holds a few counts of this clonotype. The gene calls are TRBV20-1 and TRBJ1-6; the D is unclear. Looked up from germline, CDR1 is DFQATT and CDR2 is SNEGSKA (reference sequence). V dropped 7 bases and J dropped 4 bases, with 11 bases sitting between them. The CDR3 runs to 13 residues. The CDR3: CSVSRQYNSPLHF. The DNA for the CDR3 is TGCAGTGTGTCCCGACAATATAATTCACCCCTCCACTTT.

The genes are TRBV20-1 and TRBJ2-7; tentatively, D is TRBD1 (6 bases). CDR1 is DFQATT, CDR2 SNEGSKA, per germline (reference sequence). V was trimmed by 0 bases and J by 0 bases, leaving 12 bases between them. The CDR3 totals 15 residues. This chain's CDR3 is CSARDQGTLSYEQYF. In nucleotides, the CDR3 is TGCAGTGCTAGAGATCAGGGGACCCTCTCCTACGAGCAGTACTTC.

This clonotype has a handful of counts. One junction end disagrees with the germline gene, perhaps due to a read error. The CDR3 region has the DNA TGCTGTGCTAGAGTCCTCCCCACTAGCAGTGCCGGGGAGCTGTTTTTT. This codes for CCARVLPTSSAGELFF. J is TRBJ2-2 and V is TRBV20-1, with D tentatively TRBD2 (6 bases). Per germline, CDR1 DFQATT and CDR2 SNEGSKA (reference sequence). CDR3 length: 16 amino acids.

This clonotype was seen more than once but under ten times. The rearrangement links TRBV4-2 to TRBJ1-1; a possible D gene is TRBD1 (5 bases). The germline gives CDR1 LGHNA, CDR2 YNFKEQ. V lost 7 bases and J 0 bases, leaving 9 bases between the germline ends. The CDR3 has 13 amino acids. CDR3 residues: CASTTAVNTEAFF. The CDR3 DNA reads as TGTGCCAGCACGACAGCGGTGAACACTGAAGCTTTCTTT.

This clonotype came up a few times. CDR3 amino acids: CASSPNGLYTDTQYF. The CDR3 DNA reads as TGTGCCAGCAGCCCAAACGGACTTTACACAGATACGCAGTATTTT. J is TRBJ2-3 and V is TRBV5-6, with a possible D match to TRBD2 (5 bases). The germline V gene encodes CDR1 SGHDT and CDR2 YYEEEE. V was clipped by 4 bases and J by 2 bases, with 14 bases between them. The CDR3 contains 15 residues.

This clonotype was seen at least ten times. V is TRBV5-1 and J is TRBJ1-1, with D unresolved. Germline V gives CDR1 SGHRS, CDR2 YFSETQ. The CDR3 covers 14 residues. Trimming pared 3 bases from V and 2 bases from J, leaving 11 bases between. In nucleotides, the CDR3 is TGCGCCAGCAGCTCCCGGACCGTCAACACTGAAGCTTTCTTT. Its protein product is CASSSRTVNTEAFF.

This clonotype was seen repeatedly, ten times or more. V usage is TRBV12-3 or TRBV12-4 and J usage is TRBJ2-5; 11 nucleotides line up with TRBD2. The V segment lost 3 bases and the J segment 2 bases; nucleotides outside the gene matches: 11. The CDR3 covers 18 residues. As DNA, the CDR3 is TGTGCCAGCAGTTTCAAACTAGCGGGGGAGTCCTATCAAGAGACCCAGTACTTC. Residues: CASSFKLAGESYQETQYF.

This chain joins TRBV5-4 and TRBJ2-1; 10 bases line up with TRBD2. The CDR3 has 15 residues. Germline assignment: CDR1 SGHNT and CDR2 YYREEE (reference sequence). V trimming: 1 base; J trimming: 7 bases; junction bases outside the gene matches: 5. CDR3 coding DNA: TGTGCCAGCAGCTTGAGCGGGGGGGGTGGTAATGAGCAGTTCTTC. Protein sequence: CASSLSGGGGNEQFF.

In its sample, this clonotype was seen a few times. This CDR3 reads CASRRSLNYGYTF. The CDR3, as DNA: TGTGCCAGCAGACGGTCCCTTAACTATGGCTACACCTTC. The gene calls are TRBV12-3 or TRBV12-4 and TRBJ1-2; D is undetermined. Trimming cost V 6 bases and J 1 base, with 9 bases left between them. The CDR3 is 13 residues long.

The chain joins TRBV20-1 to TRBJ2-7; 7 nucleotides match TRBD2. This CDR3 comprises 14 residues. Germline CDR1 is DFQATT and CDR2 is SNEGSKA (reference sequence). With 1 base clipped from V and 7 bases from J, the junction kept 10 bases outside the gene matches. In DNA form, the CDR3 reads TGCAGTGCTAGAGTTCGGGGGGTGTACGGAGAGCAGTACTTC. It encodes CSARVRGVYGEQYF.

This clonotype occurred a few times. V and J are TRBV12-3 or TRBV12-4 and TRBJ1-5, with 7 bases that match TRBD1. The CDR3 runs to 15 residues. Losses at the gene ends were 5 bases for V and 4 bases for J; bases not matched to a gene: 8. CDR3 in DNA: TGTGCCAGCAGTGTTAGGGGGCCGGGGAATCAGCCCCAGCATTTT. It specifies CASSVRGPGNQPQHF.

The chain has TRBV5-1 and TRBJ1-2; D gene unclear. With 0 bases removed from V and 8 bases from J, the gap between germline ends came to 14 bases. There are 14 residues in the CDR3. CDR1 and CDR2 from the germline V gene are SGHRS and YFSETQ. CDR3 nucleotides: TGCGCCAGCAGCTTGGGAGTATCAGTGTCGGGCTACACCTTC. It specifies CASSLGVSVSGYTF.